This TCR beta chain emerged from a study of control samples from healthy donors and cancer patients. Clones were read by immunoSEQ multiplex PCR, and TCRdb kept only the in-frame ones, dropping some. The table includes about 140,000 clones, less than 95% detected once. This CDR3 is 15 amino acids long. Germline CDR1 is LNHDA and CDR2 is SQIVND (reference sequence). Trimming shortened V by 3 bases and J by 6 bases, and 16 bases separated the two germline ends. This receptor was obtained from a man younger than 35 in good health. The sequenced sample consisted of blood. This rearrangement joins TRBV19 to TRBJ2-3; D is unclear. CDR3 sequence reads: CASSILAAIPDTQYF. The CDR3 region has the DNA TGTGCCAGTAGTATCTTAGCAGCCATCCCCGATACGCAGTATTTT.